The next 26 T cell receptor beta chains were all read from a single sample in a study of OX40 agonist ivuxolimab in advanced cancers. Some clones are missing from TCRdb's copy, which holds only in-frame ones; the method was immunoSEQ multiplex PCR. The repertoire holds about 48,000 clones, with around 87% as singletons. The sample was CD4+ or CD8+ T cells sorted from blood, taken in a trial of the OX40 agonist ivuxolimab. These receptors came from an adult with an advanced solid tumor such as melanoma, head and neck, liver or kidney cancer.

The V gene is TRBV4-1, the J gene TRBJ1-3; D gene unclear. The CDR3 contains 16 residues. V was clipped by 2 bases and J by 1 base, with 12 bases between them. The germline V gene has CDR1 MGHRA and CDR2 YSYEKL. CDR3 DNA: TGCGCCAGCAGCCAACCGCTTAAAGGGTCTGGAAACACCATATATTTT. Amino acid sequence: CASSQPLKGSGNTIYF.

Here the CDR3 DNA reads TGTGCCAGCAGTTTGGCCCTAGCGGGGGGCCGTCGCGAGCAGTACTTC. Encoded protein: CASSLALAGGRREQYF. The chain links TRBV28 to TRBJ2-7, with 11 positions matching TRBD2. Unmatched junction bases numbered 10, after V lost 3 bases and J lost 6 bases. Germline-derived CDR1 and CDR2 are MDHEN and SYDVKM. The CDR3 runs 16 residues.

The V call is TRBV9, the J call TRBJ1-5, with a possible D match to TRBD1 (6 bases). This CDR3 is built from 16 residues. V was cut by 3 bases and J by 1 base, with 14 bases left in between. The V gene's germline CDR1 is SGDLS and CDR2 YYNGEE. The CDR3 region is CASSAGGSSSNQPQHF. The DNA for the CDR3 is TGTGCCAGCAGCGCGGGGGGCAGTTCGAGCAATCAGCCCCAGCATTTT.

This clone was seen just once. The rearrangement joins TRBV6-1 to TRBJ2-7; 12 bases agree with TRBD2. J gave up 5 bases and V 4 bases, and 9 bases lay outside the gene matches. Germline lookup yields CDR1 MNHNS and CDR2 SASEGT. The CDR3 is made up of 16 amino acids. The DNA for the CDR3 is TGTGCCAGCAGTGCCCAGAGACTAGCGGGGGAAAACGAGCAGTACTTC. Amino acid sequence: CASSAQRLAGENEQYF.

Here the CDR3 reads CASSPGSGASTDTQYF. As DNA, the CDR3 is TGTGCCAGCTCACCCGGTTCTGGCGCCAGCACAGATACGCAGTATTTT. This rearrangement joins TRBV18 to TRBJ2-3; D not certain. CDR3 length: 16 residues. Trimming removed 3 bases from V and 0 bases from J, with 13 bases in between. Per the germline V gene, CDR1 is KGHSH and CDR2 is LQKENI.

The V gene is TRBV6-4, the J gene TRBJ1-1; D is unresolved. Trimming removed 9 bases at V and 1 base at J, with 9 bases between. The germline V gene encodes CDR1 MRHNA and CDR2 SNTAGT. The CDR3 spans 12 residues. The CDR3 sequence: CARGGRNTEAFF. CDR3 bases: TGTGCCAGGGGAGGACGGAACACTGAAGCTTTCTTT.

This clone was observed a single time. This sequence joins TRBV6-1 and TRBJ1-1, with D hard to call. Germline CDR1 is MNHNS and CDR2 is SASEGT. This CDR3 has 14 amino acids. Trimming shortened V by 9 bases and J by 4 bases, and 18 bases separated the two germline ends. The CDR3 protein is CASGQLTASTEAFF. The CDR3 DNA reads TGTGCCAGTGGCCAGTTGACTGCCTCCACTGAAGCTTTCTTT.

The V gene is TRBV5-6, the J gene TRBJ1-2; no reliable D call. V was pared by 0 bases and J by 7 bases, with 4 bases between. The CDR3 length is 11 residues. Germline CDR1 is SGHDT and CDR2 is YYEEEE. CDR3 bases: TGTGCCAGCAGCTTGGCGGGTGGCTACACCTTC. Translating gives CASSLAGGYTF.

This chain joins TRBV14 and TRBJ1-1; D is unclear. Per germline, CDR1 SGHDN and CDR2 FVKESK. V lost 4 bases to trimming and J lost 1 base, with 7 bases between them. The CDR3 runs to 13 residues. The CDR3 DNA is TGTGCCAGCAGCCCTCAGGCGAACACTGAAGCTTTCTTT. Its protein is CASSPQANTEAFF. The full variable domain, with the rest looked up from reference TRBV14 and TRBJ1-1, is EAGVTQFPSHSVIEKGQTVTLRCDPISGHDNLYWYRRVMGKEIKFLLHFVKESKQDESGMPNNRFLAERTGGTYSTLKVQPAELEDSGVYFCASSPQANTEAFFGQGTRLTVV.

V and J are TRBV7-3 and TRBJ1-1, with no clear D. CDR1 and CDR2 (germline): SGHTA, FQGTGA. This CDR3 has 13 amino acids. V was cut by 4 bases and J by 0 bases, with 6 bases left in between. The CDR3 DNA reads as TGTGCCAGCAGCTCTTCAGTGAACACTGAAGCTTTCTTT. Its protein product is CASSSSVNTEAFF.

The gene calls are TRBV4-1 and TRBJ1-6, with D uncertain. The CDR3 runs to 13 residues. Trimming removed 9 bases at V and 5 bases at J, with 11 bases between. The germline gives CDR1 MGHRA, CDR2 YSYEKL. As DNA, the CDR3 is TGCGCCAGTAGTAGGGTGGATAATTCACCCCTCCACTTT. This encodes CASSRVDNSPLHF.

The rearrangement links TRBV9 to TRBJ2-5; 12 nucleotides align to TRBD1. The DNA end is more similar to TRBJ2-7, so the J call may be wrong. Germline assignment: CDR1 SGDLS and CDR2 YYNGEE. The CDR3 extends over 19 amino acids. CDR3 loop: CASSVGDRGPGISSYEQYF. CDR3 coding DNA: TGTGCCAGCAGCGTAGGGGACAGGGGGCCAGGAATAAGCTCCTACGAGCAGTACTTC.

By share of the sample, this clone is medium-sized (0.01 to 0.1%). The V call is TRBV7-8, the J call TRBJ1-4; D possibly corresponds to TRBD1 (5 bases). The CDR3 length is 15 residues. The V gene lost 4 bases and the J gene lost 0 bases, with 9 bases spanning the gap. In germline, CDR1 is SGHVS, CDR2 FQNEAQ. DNA of the CDR3: TGTGCCAGCAGCTCACAGGCTGCAACTAATGAAAAACTGTTTTTT. It yields the protein CASSSQAATNEKLFF.

This chain joins TRBV5-1 and TRBJ2-7; D remains ambiguous. Germline CDR1 and CDR2: SGHRS and YFSETQ. V was shortened by 7 bases and J by 6 bases, with 11 bases between the two germline ends. The CDR3 sequence is 11 residues long. CDR3 sequence: CASFDYGEQYF. In DNA, the CDR3 is TGCGCCAGCTTCGATTATGGCGAGCAGTACTTC.

This clone was seen more than once but under ten times. The rearrangement uses TRBV18 and TRBJ2-7; D is perhaps TRBD2 (5 bases). Per germline, CDR1 KGHSH and CDR2 LQKENI. CDR3 length: 14 amino acids. The V gene lost 2 bases and the J gene lost 2 bases, with 10 bases spanning the gap. This CDR3 reads CASSPDTGTYEQYF. The CDR3 coding sequence is TGTGCCAGCTCACCAGACACGGGAACCTACGAGCAGTACTTC.

The gene calls are TRBV5-5 and TRBJ1-4, with TRBD1 as a possible D gene (6 bases). V was trimmed by 2 bases and J by 8 bases, leaving 16 bases between them. The CDR3 is 15 amino acids. The germline CDR1 and CDR2 sequences are SGHKS and YYEKEE (reference sequence). The CDR3 region is CASSFTVQGHEKLFF. CDR3 DNA: TGTGCCAGCAGCTTTACGGTACAGGGACACGAAAAACTGTTTTTT.

This clone was recorded once. The chain combines TRBV11-2 with TRBJ1-2; D is perhaps TRBD1 (5 bases). Trimming shortened V by 3 bases and J by 3 bases, and 5 bases separated the two germline ends. The CDR3 is made up of 12 amino acids. Germline V gene sequence: CDR1 SGHAT, CDR2 FQNNGV. The CDR3 DNA sequence: TGTGCCAGCAGCTTGACAGACTATGGCTACACCTTC. Protein product: CASSLTDYGYTF.

This rearrangement joins TRBV7-9 to TRBJ1-1, with a weak D call TRBD1 (5 bases). This CDR3 is 15 amino acids long. V lost 5 bases and J 0 bases, leaving 13 bases between the germline ends. Germline-derived CDR1 and CDR2 are SEHNR and FQNEAQ (reference sequence). The CDR3 DNA follows: TGTGCCAGCAGCCAAGGGGACGGGATGAACACTGAAGCTTTCTTT. Amino acids: CASSQGDGMNTEAFF.

This chain links TRBV9 with TRBJ2-3; weak D call: TRBD2 (5 bases). The germline V gene has CDR1 SGDLS and CDR2 YYNGEE. The CDR3 has 17 residues. V lost 2 bases, J lost 0 bases, and 16 bases lay in between. Here the CDR3 reads CASSVERGSASTDTQYF. In DNA, the CDR3 is TGTGCCAGCAGCGTCGAAAGAGGGTCCGCCAGCACAGATACGCAGTATTTT.

The rearrangement joins TRBV9 to TRBJ1-2; unclear D gene. Trimming left V 0 bases short and J 1 base short, with 10 bases between. The germline V gene has CDR1 SGDLS and CDR2 YYNGEE. The CDR3 contains 15 residues. CDR3 sequence: CASSVESQNNYGYTF. The CDR3 DNA reads TGTGCCAGCAGCGTAGAAAGCCAGAATAACTATGGCTACACCTTC.

V usage is TRBV2 and J usage is TRBJ2-1; 8 nucleotides agree with TRBD2. Per germline, CDR1 SNHLY and CDR2 FYNNEI. The length of the CDR3 is 15 residues. The junction had 8 bases not matched to a gene; V was cut back by 4 bases and J by 6 bases. The CDR3 DNA is TGTGCCAGCAGTGTACAGAGACTAGCGAGCAATGAGCAGTTCTTC. Its translation: CASSVQRLASNEQFF.

The chain recombines TRBV10-3 with TRBJ2-7, with D tentatively TRBD1 or TRBD2 (7 bases each). The CDR3 contains 13 residues. The germline CDR1 and CDR2 sequences are ENHRY and SYGVKD. The germline V and J ends were trimmed by 8 bases and 5 bases, with 16 bases remaining between them. CDR3 amino acids: CAIQGGVRDEQYF. CDR3 nucleotide sequence: TGTGCCATCCAGGGGGGGGTGCGGGACGAGCAGTACTTC.

The V gene is TRBV2, the J gene TRBJ2-1; weak D call: TRBD1 (6 bases). The CDR3 is made up of 15 amino acids. Trimming pared 6 bases from V and 0 bases from J, leaving 12 bases between. Germline V lookup: CDR1 SNHLY, CDR2 FYNNEI. The CDR3 is CASSVLGGSYNEQFF. The CDR3 coding sequence is TGTGCCAGCAGCGTACTAGGGGGCTCCTACAATGAGCAGTTCTTC.

The chain recombines TRBV4-2 with TRBJ2-5; maybe TRBD2 (6 bases). Trimming removed 1 base at V and 5 bases at J, with 14 bases between. CDR3 length equals 15 residues. Germline CDR1 reads LGHNA; CDR2 reads YNFKEQ. CDR3 sequence: CASSQGGETIETQYF. The CDR3 nucleotides are TGTGCCAGCAGCCAAGGCGGGGAAACCATTGAGACCCAGTACTTC.

The chain carries TRBV19 and TRBJ2-7; maybe TRBD2 (5 bases). Germline assignment: CDR1 LNHDA and CDR2 SQIVND (reference sequence). V lost 5 bases to trimming and J lost 5 bases, with 7 bases between them. The CDR3 sequence is 11 residues long. CDR3 DNA sequence: TGTGCCAGTAGTCGGGGTAACGAGCAGTACTTC. It translates to CASSRGNEQYF.

V gene TRBV2 combines with J gene TRBJ2-1, with D perhaps assigned TRBD1 or TRBD2 (7 bases each). Germline-derived CDR1 and CDR2 are SNHLY and FYNNEI. CDR3 size: 12 residues. V lost 6 bases and J lost 14, with 17 bases in between. CDR3 nucleotides: TGTGCCAGCAGGCAGGGGGGGGCGAATAAGTTCTTC. This gives the protein CASRQGGANKFF.